Sequencing of this T cell receptor (beta chain) was carried out in a study of control samples from healthy donors and cancer patients. CDR1 and CDR2 from the germline V gene are SGHDN and FVKESK. Trimming removed 1 base from V and 7 bases from J; junction bases left unmatched: 8. The length of the CDR3 is 16 residues. The protocol was immunoSEQ multiplex PCR, while the TCRdb copy is restricted to in-frame clones and leaves out a portion. The sample has approximately 3,200 clones, about 83% seen once; the top ten hold about 30%. This TCR was recovered from a male donor with melanoma. The sample was formalin-fixed, paraffin-embedded tissue. The rearrangement uses TRBV14 and TRBJ2-2, with 8 positions matching TRBD2. As DNA, the CDR3 is TGTGCCAGCAGCCAAGTCAGCGGGAGATCCGGCGGGGAGCTGTTTTTT. Amino acid sequence: CASSQVSGRSGGELFF. The full variable domain, with the rest looked up from reference TRBV14 and TRBJ2-2, is EAGVTQFPSHSVIEKGQTVTLRCDPISGHDNLYWYRRVMGKEIKFLLHFVKESKQDESGMPNNRFLAERTGGTYSTLKVQPAELEDSGVYFCASSQVSGRSGGELFFGEGSRLTVL.